This T cell receptor (beta chain) was recorded in a study of T cell responses to AZD1222 COVID-19 vaccine. Study-wide points: The reported proportion of spike-specific TCRs targeting unmutated variant regions was nearly half. Vaccine-associated CD4 TCRs ranged over spike, dominating at 160-218 and 743-854. Possibly, clonal diversity was underestimated; donors were largely white British and included more females.

V lost 4 bases to trimming and J lost 0 bases, with 9 bases between them. The germline V gene has CDR1 KGHSH and CDR2 LQKENI. CDR3 size: 15 residues. Sequenced by immunoSEQ multiplex PCR; TCRdb stores in-frame clones only, minus some. The sample consists of about 140,000 clones, approximately 93% of them appearing once. A word on this clone: What it binds is not known.

This sequence originates from an adult in good health. Sequenced material: peripheral blood, taken on day 0 of MenACWY control vaccination. V gene TRBV18 combines with J gene TRBJ1-4, with D possibly being TRBD1 (5 bases). This CDR3 reads CASSRTGATNEKLFF. DNA of the CDR3: TGTGCCAGCTCACGTACAGGTGCAACTAATGAAAAACTGTTTTTT.